These T cell receptor beta chains were read from a single sample in a study of blood T cells in healthy people across ages. TCRdb itself ran the 5' RACE reads through MiXCR, one entry per CDR3 protein. The profile shows roughly 1.5 million distinct CDR3 sequences, 35% to 45% of them singletons. Sequencing was carried out using blood. Source of these receptors: a woman between 18 and 30 years old in good health. Both conserved end residues are part of each CDR3. D genes are given only for firm matches. Some rows mark clone size as missing; the rest say once, few, many or name a class of expanded clone.

-,TRBJ2-3,TRBV20-1,TRBD2,CSARGGAGATDTQYF,TGCAGTGCTAGAGGTGGAGCGGGAGCCACAGATACGCAGTATTTT
many,TRBJ1-2,TRBV5-1,-,CASSLAGRGGGYTF,TGCGCCAGCAGCTTGGCGGGCAGGGGCGGAGGCTACACCTTC
-,TRBJ2-1,TRBV5-1,-,CASSSLYFSLYKQFF,TGCGCCAGCAGCTCTCTCTACTTTAGCCTCTATAAGCAGTTCTTC
-,TRBJ1-2,TRBV28,-,CASSFASGYGYTF,TGTGCCAGCAGTTTTGCTTCAGGGTATGGCTACACCTTC
-,TRBJ1-2,TRBV5-1,-,CVSSLDNSLIYGYTF,TGCGTCAGCAGCTTGGACAACTCGCTCATTTATGGCTACACCTTC
once,TRBJ1-5,TRBV20-1,-,CSAREGAGAVNQPQHF,TGCAGTGCTAGAGAGGGGGCGGGGGCGGTCAATCAGCCCCAGCATTTT
many,TRBJ1-4,TRBV7-6,-,CASSLERSFGEKLFF,TGTGCCAGCAGCTTAGAGCGGTCCTTCGGGGAAAAACTGTTTTTT
-,TRBJ1-5,TRBV19,TRBD1,CASSQGGYSNQPQHF,TGTGCCAGTTCTCAGGGGGGCTATAGCAATCAGCCCCAGCATTTT
-,TRBJ2-7,TRBV6-2/TRBV6-3,TRBD2,CASSRGLAISYEQYF,TGTGCCAGCAGCCGGGGACTAGCGATCTCCTACGAGCAGTACTTC
-,TRBJ2-5,TRBV7-2,TRBD2,CASSATSGVETQYF,TGTGCCAGCAGCGCGACTAGCGGGGTTGAGACCCAGTACTTC
-,TRBJ2-1,TRBV6-2/TRBV6-3,TRBD2,CASSLTLAGSYNEQFF,TGTGCCAGCAGCTTGACACTAGCGGGCTCCTACAATGAGCAGTTCTTC
many,TRBJ2-7,TRBV11-1,-,CASSLLGPTYEQYF,TGTGCCAGCAGCTTACTGGGACCAACCTACGAGCAGTACTTC
-,TRBJ2-7,TRBV4-3,-,CASSQDSTASYNEQYF,TGCGCCAGCAGCCAAGATTCTACTGCTTCCTACAATGAGCAGTACTTC
few,TRBJ1-4,TRBV27,TRBD1,CASRGTGAGEKLFF,TGTGCCAGCAGGGGGACAGGGGCCGGGGAAAAACTGTTTTTT
-,TRBJ1-1,TRBV5-1,-,CASSLASFMNTEAFF,TGCGCCAGCAGCTTGGCCTCCTTTATGAACACTGAAGCTTTCTTT